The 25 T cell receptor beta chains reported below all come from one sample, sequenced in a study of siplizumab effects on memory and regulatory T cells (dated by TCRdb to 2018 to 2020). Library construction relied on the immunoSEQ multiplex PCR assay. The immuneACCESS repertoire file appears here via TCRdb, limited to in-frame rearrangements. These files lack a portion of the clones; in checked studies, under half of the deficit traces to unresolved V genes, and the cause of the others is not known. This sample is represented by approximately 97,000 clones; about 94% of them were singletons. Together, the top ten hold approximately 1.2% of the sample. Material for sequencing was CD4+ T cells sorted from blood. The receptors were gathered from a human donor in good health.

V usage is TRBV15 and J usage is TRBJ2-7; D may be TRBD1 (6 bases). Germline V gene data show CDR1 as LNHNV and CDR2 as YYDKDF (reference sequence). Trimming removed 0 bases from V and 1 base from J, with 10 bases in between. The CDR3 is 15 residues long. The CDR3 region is CATSRDRDRSYEQYF. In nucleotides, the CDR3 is TGTGCCACCAGCAGAGATCGAGACAGGTCCTACGAGCAGTACTTC.

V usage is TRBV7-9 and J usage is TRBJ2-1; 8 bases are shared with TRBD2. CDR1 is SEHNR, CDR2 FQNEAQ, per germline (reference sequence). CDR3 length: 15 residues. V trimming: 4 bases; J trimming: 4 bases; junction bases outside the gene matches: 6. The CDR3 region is CASSSAGVGYNEQFF. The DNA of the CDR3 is TGTGCCAGCAGCTCAGCGGGAGTGGGGTACAATGAGCAGTTCTTC.

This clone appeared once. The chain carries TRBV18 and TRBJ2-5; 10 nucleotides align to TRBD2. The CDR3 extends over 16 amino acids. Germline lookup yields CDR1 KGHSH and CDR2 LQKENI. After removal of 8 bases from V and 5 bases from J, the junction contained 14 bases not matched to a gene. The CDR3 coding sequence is TGTGCCAGCACGCAAGATAGCGGGAGGCTTCAGGAGACCCAGTACTTC. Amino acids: CASTQDSGRLQETQYF.

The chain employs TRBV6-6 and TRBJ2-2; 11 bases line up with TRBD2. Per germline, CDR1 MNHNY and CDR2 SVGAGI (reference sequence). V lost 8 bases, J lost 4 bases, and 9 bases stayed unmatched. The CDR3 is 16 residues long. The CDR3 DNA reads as TGTGCCAGCCGCCTAGCGGGAGGTGACAGCACCGGGGAGCTGTTTTTT. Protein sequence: CASRLAGGDSTGELFF.

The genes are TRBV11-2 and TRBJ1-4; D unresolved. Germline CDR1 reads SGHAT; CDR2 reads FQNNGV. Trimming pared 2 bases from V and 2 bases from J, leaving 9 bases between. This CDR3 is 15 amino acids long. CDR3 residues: CASSLRPRTNEKLFF. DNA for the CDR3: TGTGCCAGCAGCTTACGGCCGAGGACTAATGAAAAACTGTTTTTT.

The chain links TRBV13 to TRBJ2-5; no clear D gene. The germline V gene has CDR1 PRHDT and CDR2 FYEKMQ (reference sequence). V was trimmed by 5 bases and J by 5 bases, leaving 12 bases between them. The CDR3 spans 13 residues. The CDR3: CASSPRKGETQYF. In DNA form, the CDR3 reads TGTGCCAGCAGCCCCAGGAAGGGCGAGACCCAGTACTTC.

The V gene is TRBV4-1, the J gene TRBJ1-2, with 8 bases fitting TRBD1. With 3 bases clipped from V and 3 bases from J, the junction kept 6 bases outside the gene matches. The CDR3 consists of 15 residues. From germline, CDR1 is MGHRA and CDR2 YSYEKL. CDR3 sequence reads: CASSHEQGAHYGYTF. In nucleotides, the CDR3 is TGCGCCAGCAGCCATGAGCAGGGGGCACACTATGGCTACACCTTC.

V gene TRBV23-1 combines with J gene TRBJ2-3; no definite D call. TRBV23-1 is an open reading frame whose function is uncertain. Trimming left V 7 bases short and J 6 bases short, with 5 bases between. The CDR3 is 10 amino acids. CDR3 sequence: CASIWDTQYF. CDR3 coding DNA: TGCGCCAGCATCTGGGATACGCAGTATTTT.

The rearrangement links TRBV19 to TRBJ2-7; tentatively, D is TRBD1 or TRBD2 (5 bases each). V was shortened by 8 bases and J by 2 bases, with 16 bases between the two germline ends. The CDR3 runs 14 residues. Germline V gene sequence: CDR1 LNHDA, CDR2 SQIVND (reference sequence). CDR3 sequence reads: CASGTSGRAYEQYF. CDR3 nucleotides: TGTGCCAGTGGGACGTCGGGCAGGGCCTACGAGCAGTACTTC. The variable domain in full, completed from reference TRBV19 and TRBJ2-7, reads DGGITQSPKYLFRKEGQNVTLSCEQNLNHDAMYWYRQDPGQGLRLIYYSQIVNDFQKGDIAEGYSVSREKKESFPLTVTSAQKNPTAFYLCASGTSGRAYEQYFGPGTRLTVT.

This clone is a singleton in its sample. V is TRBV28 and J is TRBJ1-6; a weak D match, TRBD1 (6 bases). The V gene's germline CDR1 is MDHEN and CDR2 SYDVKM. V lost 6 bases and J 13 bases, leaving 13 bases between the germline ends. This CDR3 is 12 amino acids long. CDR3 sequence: CASSLLQGPLHF. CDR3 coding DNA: TGTGCCAGCAGCCTATTACAGGGCCCCCTCCACTTT.

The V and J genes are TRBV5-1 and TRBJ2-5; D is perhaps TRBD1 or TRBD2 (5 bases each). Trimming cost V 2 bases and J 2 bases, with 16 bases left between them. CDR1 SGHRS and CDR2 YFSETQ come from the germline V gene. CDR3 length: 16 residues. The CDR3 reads CASSLPLGTAQETQYF. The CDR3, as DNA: TGCGCCAGCAGCTTACCGCTCGGGACGGCTCAAGAGACCCAGTACTTC.

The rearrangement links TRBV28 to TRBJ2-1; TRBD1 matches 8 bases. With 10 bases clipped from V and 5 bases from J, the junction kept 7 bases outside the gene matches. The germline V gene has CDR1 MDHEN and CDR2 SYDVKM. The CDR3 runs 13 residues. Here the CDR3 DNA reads TGTGCCACCAGGGGGCCTTTAAACAATGAGCAGTTCTTC. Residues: CATRGPLNNEQFF. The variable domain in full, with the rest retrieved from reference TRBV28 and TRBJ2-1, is DVKVTQSSRYLVKRTGEKVFLECVQDMDHENMFWYRQDPGLGLRLIYFSYDVKMKEKGDIPEGYSVSREKKERFSLILESASTNQTSMYLCATRGPLNNEQFFGPGTRLTVL.

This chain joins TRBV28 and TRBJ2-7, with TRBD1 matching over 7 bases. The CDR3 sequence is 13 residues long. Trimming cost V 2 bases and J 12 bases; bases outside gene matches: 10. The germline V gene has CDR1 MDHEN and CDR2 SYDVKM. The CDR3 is CASSLDPTGTMYF. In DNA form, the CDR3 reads TGTGCCAGCAGTTTAGACCCGACAGGGACCATGTACTTC.

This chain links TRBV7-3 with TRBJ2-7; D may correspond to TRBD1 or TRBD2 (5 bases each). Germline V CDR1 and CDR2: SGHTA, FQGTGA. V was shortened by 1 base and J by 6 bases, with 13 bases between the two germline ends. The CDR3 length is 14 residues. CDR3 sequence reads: CASSLNGATREQYF. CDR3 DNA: TGTGCCAGCAGCTTAAACGGGGCCACTCGCGAGCAGTACTTC.

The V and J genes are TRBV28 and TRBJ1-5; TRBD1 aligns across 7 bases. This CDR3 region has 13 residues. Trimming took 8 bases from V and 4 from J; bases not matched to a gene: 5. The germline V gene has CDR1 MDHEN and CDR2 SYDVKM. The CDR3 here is CASRQGWNQPQHF. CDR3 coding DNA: TGTGCCAGCCGACAGGGTTGGAATCAGCCCCAGCATTTT.

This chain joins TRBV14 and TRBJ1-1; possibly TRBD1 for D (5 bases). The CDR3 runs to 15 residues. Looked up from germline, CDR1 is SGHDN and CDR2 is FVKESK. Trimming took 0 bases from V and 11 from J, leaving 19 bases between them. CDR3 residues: CASSQDSNYRREAFF. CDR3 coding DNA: TGTGCCAGCAGCCAAGATAGTAATTATCGCAGGGAGGCTTTCTTT.

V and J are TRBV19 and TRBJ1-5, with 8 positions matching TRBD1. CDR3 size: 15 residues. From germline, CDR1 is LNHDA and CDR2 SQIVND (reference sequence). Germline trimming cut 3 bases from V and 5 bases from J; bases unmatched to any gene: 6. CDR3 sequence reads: CASSIRTGKDQPQHF. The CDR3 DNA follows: TGTGCCAGTAGTATTCGGACAGGGAAGGATCAGCCCCAGCATTTT.

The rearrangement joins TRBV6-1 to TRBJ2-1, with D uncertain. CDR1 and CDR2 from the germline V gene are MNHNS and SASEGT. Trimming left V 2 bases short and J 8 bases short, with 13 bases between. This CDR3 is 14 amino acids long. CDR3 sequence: CASSEQGTSHEQFF. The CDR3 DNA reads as TGTGCCAGCAGTGAACAAGGAACTTCCCATGAGCAGTTCTTC.

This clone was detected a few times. CDR3 residues: CASSLGGGEYQETQYF. The CDR3 nucleotides are TGTGCCAGCAGCTTAGGGGGGGGAGAGTACCAAGAGACCCAGTACTTC. This chain uses TRBV7-2 with TRBJ2-5; 7 bases are a match to TRBD2. With 1 base clipped from V and 0 bases from J, the junction kept 5 bases outside the gene matches. The CDR3 is made up of 16 amino acids. CDR1 is SGHTA and CDR2 is FQGNSA in the germline V gene.

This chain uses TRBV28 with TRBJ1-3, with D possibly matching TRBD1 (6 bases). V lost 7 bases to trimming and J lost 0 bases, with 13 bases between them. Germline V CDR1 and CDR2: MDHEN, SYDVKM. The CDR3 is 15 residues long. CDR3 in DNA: TGTGCCAGCACCTGGAGGGACAACTCTGGAAACACCATATATTTT. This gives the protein CASTWRDNSGNTIYF.

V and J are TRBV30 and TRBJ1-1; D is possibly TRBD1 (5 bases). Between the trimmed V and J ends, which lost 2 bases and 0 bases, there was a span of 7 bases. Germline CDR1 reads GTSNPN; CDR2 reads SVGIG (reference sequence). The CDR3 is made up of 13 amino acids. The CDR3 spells CAWSQGLNTEAFF. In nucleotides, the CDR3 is TGTGCCTGGAGTCAGGGATTGAACACTGAAGCTTTCTTT.

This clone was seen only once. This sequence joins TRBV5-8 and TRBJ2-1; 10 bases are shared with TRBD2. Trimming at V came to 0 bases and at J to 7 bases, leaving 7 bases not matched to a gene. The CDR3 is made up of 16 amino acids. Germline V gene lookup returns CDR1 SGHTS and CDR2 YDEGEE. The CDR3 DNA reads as TGTGCCAGCAGCTTGGCCTTTCTAGCGGGAGTGAATGAGCAGTTCTTC. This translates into CASSLAFLAGVNEQFF.

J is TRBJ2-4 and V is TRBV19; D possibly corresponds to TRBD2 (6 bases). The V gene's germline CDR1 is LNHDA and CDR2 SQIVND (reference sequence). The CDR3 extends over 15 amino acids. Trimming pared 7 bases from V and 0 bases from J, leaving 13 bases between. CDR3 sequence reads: CASKLAGLAKNIQYF. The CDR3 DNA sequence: TGTGCCAGTAAGTTGGCGGGGCTAGCCAAAAACATTCAGTACTTC.

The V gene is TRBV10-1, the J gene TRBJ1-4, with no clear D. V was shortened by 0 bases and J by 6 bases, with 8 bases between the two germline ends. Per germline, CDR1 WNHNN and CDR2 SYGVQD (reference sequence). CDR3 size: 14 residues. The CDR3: CASSESRSYEKLFF. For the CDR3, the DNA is TGCGCCAGCAGTGAGTCGAGATCGTATGAAAAACTGTTTTTT.

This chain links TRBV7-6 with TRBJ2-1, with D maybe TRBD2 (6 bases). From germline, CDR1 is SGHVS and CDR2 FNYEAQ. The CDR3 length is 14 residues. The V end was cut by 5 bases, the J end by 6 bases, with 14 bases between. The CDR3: CASSLGGLSNEQFF. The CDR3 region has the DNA TGTGCCAGCAGCCTGGGAGGTCTTTCCAATGAGCAGTTCTTC.